The 28 T cell receptor beta chains below come from one sample, sequenced in a study of blood T cell repertoires in COVID-19. Data came from immunoSEQ multiplex PCR; TCRdb stores just in-frame clones and leaves some out. The sample consists of 120,000 to 150,000 clones, roughly 82% of them appearing once. The sample comprised peripheral blood. The receptors originated from a woman aged 50 to 60 in a cohort sampled during active or convalescent COVID-19.

The sample holds a few counts of this clone. This chain connects TRBV11-2 to TRBJ1-1; no definite D call. The CDR3 totals 13 residues. V shed 4 bases and J shed 7 bases, with 13 bases lying between them. CDR1 SGHAT and CDR2 FQNNGV come from the germline V gene. Here the CDR3 DNA reads TGTGCCAGCAGCTCGGGTCGGGGTTATGAAGCTTTCTTT. Translation: CASSSGRGYEAFF.

This clone was picked up one time. The J gene is TRBJ2-5, the V gene TRBV5-1, with TRBD2 matching over 8 bases. The CDR3 length is 15 residues. Looked up from germline, CDR1 is SGHRS and CDR2 is YFSETQ. Unmatched junction bases numbered 7, after V lost 5 bases and J lost 1 base. CDR3 region: CASSSSGRTQETQYF. The CDR3 nucleotides read TGCGCCAGCAGTTCGAGCGGGAGAACCCAAGAGACCCAGTACTTC. Full variable domain (rest looked up from reference TRBV5-1 and TRBJ2-5): KAGVTQTPRYLIKTRGQQVTLSCSPISGHRSVSWYQQTPGQGLQFLFEYFSETQRNKGNFPGRFSGRQFSNSRSEMNVSTLELGDSALYLCASSSSGRTQETQYFGPGTRLLVL.

V and J are TRBV5-1 and TRBJ1-1; D gene ambiguous. V lost 4 bases and J lost 2, with 12 bases in between. The CDR3 runs to 14 residues. The V gene's germline CDR1 is SGHRS and CDR2 YFSETQ. The CDR3 here is CASSLLGLNTEAFF. The DNA for the CDR3 is TGCGCCAGCAGCCTGCTTGGGCTTAACACTGAAGCTTTCTTT.

The chain couples TRBV5-5 to TRBJ1-2; D perhaps matches TRBD1 (5 bases). This CDR3 has 16 residues. V was clipped by 1 base and J by 3 bases, with 16 bases between them. CDR1 and CDR2 from the germline V gene are SGHKS and YYEKEE (reference sequence). The CDR3 is CASSLSGGAWDYGYTF. CDR3 bases: TGTGCCAGCAGCTTGTCGGGCGGGGCTTGGGACTATGGCTACACCTTC.

The CDR3 coding sequence is TGTGCCAGCCGGGAAGGAGGGGGAAACACCATATATTTT. Protein: CASREGGGNTIYF. V and J are TRBV28 and TRBJ1-3; D remains ambiguous. V was trimmed by 8 bases and J by 4 bases, leaving 12 bases between them. This CDR3 spans 13 amino acids. Germline loops: CDR1 MDHEN, CDR2 SYDVKM.

The rearrangement links TRBV5-1 to TRBJ2-7, with 10 bases matching TRBD2. With 1 base clipped from V and 0 bases from J, the junction kept 4 bases outside the gene matches. The germline gives CDR1 SGHRS, CDR2 YFSETQ. CDR3 size: 16 residues. CDR3 protein: CASSLSLAGASYEQYF. The CDR3 DNA sequence: TGCGCCAGCAGCTTGTCGCTAGCGGGGGCCTCCTACGAGCAGTACTTC.

The chain links TRBV6-5 to TRBJ1-2; 8 nucleotides align to TRBD1. The CDR3 totals 14 residues. Germline CDR1 and CDR2: MNHEY and SVGAGI. V lost 7 bases to trimming and J lost 8 bases; unmatched junction nucleotides: 12. Here the CDR3 reads CASNHRGQAGGYTF. The DNA for the CDR3 is TGTGCCAGCAATCATCGGGGACAGGCGGGAGGCTACACCTTC.

The V and J genes are TRBV29-1 and TRBJ1-2, with TRBD1 matching over 7 bases. Germline V gene sequence: CDR1 SQVTM, CDR2 ANQGSEA. This CDR3 is built from 12 residues. J was trimmed by 3 bases and V by 6 bases; bases with no gene match: 4. The CDR3 region is CSVADRDYGYTF. CDR3 nucleotide sequence: TGCAGCGTCGCAGACAGGGACTATGGCTACACCTTC.

The chain joins TRBV4-1 to TRBJ2-3; 10 bases map to TRBD1. The CDR3 runs to 16 residues. Germline CDR1 reads MGHRA; CDR2 reads YSYEKL. V was clipped by 5 bases and J by 3 bases; unmatched bases: 8. The CDR3 loop reads CASSSAGTGATDTQYF. The CDR3 DNA reads TGCGCCAGCAGCTCAGCCGGGACAGGGGCGACAGATACGCAGTATTTT.

The V gene is TRBV30, the J gene TRBJ2-5, with D perhaps TRBD1 (5 bases). Germline V gene data show CDR1 as GTSNPN and CDR2 as SVGIG (reference sequence). V gave up 0 bases and J gave up 9 bases, with 26 bases separating them. This CDR3 region has 17 residues. CDR3 nucleotide sequence: TGTGCCTGGAGTGTTATCTCATTTGGGGCAGGACCCGCGGCCCAGTACTTC. Amino acid sequence: CAWSVISFGAGPAAQYF.

This clone is a singleton in its sample. This sequence joins TRBV19 and TRBJ1-5, with D unclear. The CDR3 contains 14 residues. Trimming removed 3 bases at V and 3 bases at J, with 9 bases between. CDR1 and CDR2 from the germline V gene are LNHDA and SQIVND (reference sequence). The CDR3 sequence: CASSIMGINQPQHF. The CDR3 DNA sequence: TGTGCCAGTAGTATTATGGGCATCAATCAGCCCCAGCATTTT.

The V and J genes are TRBV5-1 and TRBJ2-3; 8 positions match TRBD2. V lost 0 bases and J lost 9; bases outside the gene matches: 6. The CDR3 loop spans 14 amino acids. Looked up from germline, CDR1 is SGHRS and CDR2 is YFSETQ. CDR3 sequence reads: CASSLGTSGITQYF. CDR3 sequence (DNA): TGCGCCAGCAGCTTGGGAACTAGCGGAATCACGCAGTATTTT.

The chain uses TRBV30 and TRBJ1-5, with a tentative D call TRBD1 (6 bases). V lost 0 bases and J 7 bases, leaving 13 bases between the germline ends. This CDR3 region has 14 residues. Germline assignment: CDR1 GTSNPN and CDR2 SVGIG (reference sequence). In DNA, the CDR3 is TGTGCCTGGAGTGTATTAGGGGGTAGCCAGCCCCAGCATTTT. Protein: CAWSVLGGSQPQHF. Combining the CDR3 with reference TRBV30 and TRBJ1-5 gives the whole variable domain SQTIHQWPATLVQPVGSPLSLECTVEGTSNPNLYWYRQAAGRGLQLLFYSVGIGQISSEVPQNLSASRPQDRQFILSSKKLLLSDSGFYLCAWSVLGGSQPQHFGDGTRLSIL.

This chain joins TRBV21-1 and TRBJ2-5; TRBD1, the D gene given by the table, was not confirmed from the DNA. TRBV21-1 is listed as a pseudogene. The length of the CDR3 is 16 residues. DNA for the CDR3: TGTGCCAGCAGCAAATCGGGTCGGGCCAGGGGGGAGACCCAGTACTTC. It yields the protein CASSKSGRARGETQYF.

Only one count was recorded for this clone. The genes are TRBV4-1 and TRBJ2-1, with D uncertain. This CDR3 comprises 12 residues. Germline CDR1 reads MGHRA; CDR2 reads YSYEKL. Trimming left V 0 bases short and J 7 bases short, with 4 bases between. The CDR3 nucleotides are TGCGCCAGCAGCCAAGATTATAATGAGCAGTTCTTC. Protein: CASSQDYNEQFF.

J is TRBJ1-1 and V is TRBV11-3; D is undetermined. Trimming stripped 1 base from V and 8 bases from J, with 8 bases between. The CDR3 runs to 12 residues. Germline V gene lookup returns CDR1 SGHNT and CDR2 YENEEA. The chain's CDR3 is CASSLGATEAFF. CDR3 in DNA: TGTGCCAGCAGCTTAGGCGCGACAGAAGCTTTCTTT.

This clone showed up many times. The rearrangement links TRBV6-5 to TRBJ1-5; 7 bases are a match to TRBD1. Germline V CDR1 and CDR2: MNHEY, SVGAGI. V gave up 6 bases and J gave up 6 bases; unmatched junction bases: 8. CDR3 length: 14 residues. CDR3 residues: CASRLRQGVQPQHF. In nucleotides, the CDR3 is TGTGCCAGCAGATTACGACAGGGAGTTCAGCCCCAGCATTTT.

This clone was counted once. This chain joins TRBV18 and TRBJ1-2; 10 nucleotides match TRBD1. There are 17 residues in the CDR3. Germline CDR1 reads KGHSH; CDR2 reads LQKENI. V dropped 3 bases and J dropped 2; count of bases not matched to a gene: 9. The CDR3 protein is CASSPTPRTGGNYGYTF. CDR3 DNA sequence: TGTGCCAGCTCACCGACGCCCAGGACAGGGGGGAACTATGGCTACACCTTC. Drawing the rest from reference TRBV18 and TRBJ1-2, the complete variable domain is NAGVMQNPRHLVRRRGQEARLRCSPMKGHSHVYWYRQLPEEGLKFMVYLQKENIIDESGMPKERFSAEFPKEGPSILRIQQVVRGDSAAYFCASSPTPRTGGNYGYTFGSGTRLTVV.

This chain connects TRBV5-1 to TRBJ2-5; 8 positions agree with TRBD2. Germline V gives CDR1 SGHRS, CDR2 YFSETQ. The J segment lost 1 base and the V segment lost 0 bases, leaving 5 bases of the junction unmatched. The CDR3 totals 16 residues. CDR3 coding DNA: TGCGCCAGCAGCTTGGGGGCTAGCGGGCCCCAAGAGACCCAGTACTTC. Translation gives CASSLGASGPQETQYF. Filled out from reference TRBV5-1 and TRBJ2-5, the complete variable domain reads KAGVTQTPRYLIKTRGQQVTLSCSPISGHRSVSWYQQTPGQGLQFLFEYFSETQRNKGNFPGRFSGRQFSNSRSEMNVSTLELGDSALYLCASSLGASGPQETQYFGPGTRLLVL.

On this clone itself: The sample carries other DNA sequences with the same CDR3. This rearrangement joins TRBV5-4 to TRBJ1-1; weak D call: TRBD1 (5 bases). The ends were cut back, 0 bases at V and 1 base at J, with 7 bases in the middle. CDR3 length equals 14 residues. CDR1 SGHNT and CDR2 YYREEE come from the germline V gene (reference sequence). The DNA for the CDR3 is TGTGCCAGCAGCTTGGGCAGGGAGAACACTGAAGCTTTCTTT. It codes for CASSLGRENTEAFF.

The chain uses TRBV19 and TRBJ1-6, with TRBD1 matching 8 bases. The CDR3 has 16 amino acids. CDR1 LNHDA and CDR2 SQIVND come from the germline V gene (reference sequence). Unmatched junction bases numbered 10, after V lost 2 bases and J lost 10 bases. CDR3 coding DNA: TGTGCCAGTAGTATATATGGAACAGGGGGAGTGTCACCCCTCCACTTT. This translates into CASSIYGTGGVSPLHF.

V and J are TRBV2 and TRBJ2-7, with unresolved D. The CDR3 sequence is 13 residues long. Trimming removed 6 bases from V and 2 bases from J, with 11 bases in between. Germline V gene lookup returns CDR1 SNHLY and CDR2 FYNNEI. CDR3 region: CASSLSLPYEQYF. The CDR3 nucleotides are TGTGCCAGCAGCCTGAGCCTACCCTACGAGCAGTACTTC.

The V gene is TRBV7-6, the J gene TRBJ2-1; 11 bases map to TRBD2. V shed 6 bases and J 2 bases; nucleotides not matched to a gene: 9. The length of the CDR3 is 17 residues. In germline, CDR1 is SGHVS, CDR2 FNYEAQ. The CDR3 region has the DNA TGTGCCAGCAGGGAGCAACCTAGCGGGGGGACCTACAATGAGCAGTTCTTC. Its translation is CASREQPSGGTYNEQFF.

This clone came up once. The rearrangement joins TRBV14 to TRBJ1-4; 8 bases are a match to TRBD1. Germline CDR1 is SGHDN and CDR2 is FVKESK. This CDR3 has 15 residues. The trim removed 4 bases at V and 4 bases at J, leaving 5 bases unmatched. The CDR3 DNA reads as TGTGCCAGCAGCCCGCGGACAGGGAATAATGAAAAACTGTTTTTT. Translating it yields CASSPRTGNNEKLFF. The entire variable domain, with the rest obtained from reference TRBV14 and TRBJ1-4, is as follows: EAGVTQFPSHSVIEKGQTVTLRCDPISGHDNLYWYRRVMGKEIKFLLHFVKESKQDESGMPNNRFLAERTGGTYSTLKVQPAELEDSGVYFCASSPRTGNNEKLFFGSGTQLSVL.

V and J are TRBV19 and TRBJ1-1, with TRBD1 identical over 7 bases. This CDR3 contains 15 residues. The germline V gene encodes CDR1 LNHDA and CDR2 SQIVND (reference sequence). V dropped 4 bases and J dropped 1; count of bases not matched to a gene: 6. The CDR3 loop reads CASSTRDSGNTEAFF. CDR3 nucleotide sequence: TGTGCCAGTAGTACAAGGGACAGTGGGAACACTGAAGCTTTCTTT.

The chain links TRBV6-5 to TRBJ1-2; 9 bases match TRBD1. This CDR3 is 12 amino acids long. The trim removed 6 bases at V and 4 bases at J, leaving 0 bases unmatched. CDR1 and CDR2 from the germline V gene are MNHEY and SVGAGI. CDR3: CASRQGAYGYTF. The CDR3 DNA follows: TGTGCCAGCAGACAGGGGGCCTATGGCTACACCTTC.

V gene TRBV20-1 combines with J gene TRBJ2-3; D call uncertain. The germline V gene has CDR1 DFQATT and CDR2 SNEGSKA (reference sequence). Trimming stripped 2 bases from V and 6 bases from J, with 3 bases between. The CDR3 totals 10 residues. The CDR3 sequence is CSARQDTQYF. The CDR3, as DNA: TGCAGTGCTAGACAGGATACGCAGTATTTT.

The gene calls are TRBV19 and TRBJ1-1; a possible D gene is TRBD1 (5 bases). Per germline, CDR1 LNHDA and CDR2 SQIVND (reference sequence). Deletions cut 0 bases from V and 2 bases from J, with 10 bases between. The CDR3 length is 15 residues. The CDR3: CASSIDGARNTEAFF. As DNA, the CDR3 is TGTGCCAGTAGTATAGATGGGGCCAGAAACACTGAAGCTTTCTTT.